Below, 9 T cell receptor beta chains from the same sample are listed, as sequenced in a study of blood T cell repertoires in COVID-19. Measured with immunoSEQ multiplex PCR; TCRdb has only the in-frame clones, and not every one. The data show fewer than 300,000 clones, about 86% seen once. Sample: peripheral blood. These receptors were collected from a woman aged 55-70 years with active or convalescent COVID-19.

The chain recombines TRBV19 with TRBJ1-2; D ambiguous. Germline V gene lookup returns CDR1 LNHDA and CDR2 SQIVND (reference sequence). The CDR3 is made up of 13 amino acids. Trimming stripped 8 bases from V and 5 bases from J, with 15 bases between. In DNA, the CDR3 is TGTGCCAGTCGGGTGTCTTTAGATTATGGCTACACCTTC. Its protein is CASRVSLDYGYTF.

The V and J genes are TRBV15 and TRBJ1-6, with no clear D. Germline CDR1 LNHNV, CDR2 YYDKDF (reference sequence). The CDR3 runs to 15 residues. Trimming left V 3 bases short and J 0 bases short, with 6 bases between. The CDR3 protein is CATSSESSYNSPLHF. The CDR3 DNA sequence: TGTGCCACCAGCAGCGAGAGCTCCTATAATTCACCCCTCCACTTT.

This rearrangement joins TRBV28 to TRBJ1-4; unclear D gene. The length of the CDR3 is 13 residues. Germline V lookup: CDR1 MDHEN, CDR2 SYDVKM. V lost 4 bases, J lost 1 base, and 4 bases lay in between. The DNA of the CDR3 is TGTGCCAGCAGTTCAGGAACTAATGAAAAACTGTTTTTT. Translated, it gives CASSSGTNEKLFF.

The CDR3 DNA follows: TGTGCCACCAGTGATTCCCGGACAGGGCCTCTCACAGATACGCAGTATTTT. Translation gives CATSDSRTGPLTDTQYF. V and J are TRBV24-1 and TRBJ2-3, with TRBD1 matching over 8 bases. CDR1 and CDR2 (germline): KGHDR, SFDVKD. The ends lost 2 bases at V and 2 bases at J; junction bases unmatched: 8. The CDR3 sequence is 17 residues long.

This chain joins TRBV30 and TRBJ1-1, with D maybe TRBD1 (6 bases). Between the trimmed V and J ends, which lost 3 bases and 1 base, there was a span of 18 bases. This CDR3 contains 16 residues. The germline CDR1 and CDR2 sequences are GTSNPN and SVGIG (reference sequence). CDR3 DNA: TGTGCCTGGAGCGGGACAAACAGGGCCCCGAACACTGAAGCTTTCTTT. It codes for CAWSGTNRAPNTEAFF. Drawing the rest from reference TRBV30 and TRBJ1-1, the complete variable domain is SQTIHQWPATLVQPVGSPLSLECTVEGTSNPNLYWYRQAAGRGLQLLFYSVGIGQISSEVPQNLSASRPQDRQFILSSKKLLLSDSGFYLCAWSGTNRAPNTEAFFGQGTRLTVV.

V and J are TRBV3-1 (or the pseudogene TRBV3-2) and TRBJ1-2; the D gene is possibly TRBD1 (5 bases). Per germline, CDR1 LGHDT and CDR2 YNNKEL (reference sequence). The V end was cut by 4 bases, the J end by 3 bases, with 12 bases between. The CDR3 spans 14 residues. CDR3 residues: CASSPLGLHYGYTF. The CDR3 coding sequence is TGTGCCAGCAGCCCCCTGGGACTGCACTATGGCTACACCTTC.

The V call is TRBV5-6, the J call TRBJ2-7, with 7 positions matching TRBD1. Germline trimming cut 4 bases from V and 3 bases from J; bases unmatched to any gene: 10. CDR1 SGHDT and CDR2 YYEEEE come from the germline V gene. This CDR3 is 15 amino acids long. The CDR3 bases are TGTGCCAGCAGCAGACCTATGACAGGGCGCTACGAGCAGTACTTC. It translates to CASSRPMTGRYEQYF.

The CDR3 DNA reads TGCAGCGTTGACGGCGGGGGCCGCACAGATACGCAGTATTTT. It yields the protein CSVDGGGRTDTQYF. This chain uses TRBV29-1 with TRBJ2-3, with D maybe TRBD2 (7 bases). V was cut by 3 bases and J by 1 base, with 11 bases left in between. This CDR3 has 14 residues. Per germline, CDR1 SQVTM and CDR2 ANQGSEA.

This rearrangement joins TRBV7-9 to TRBJ1-1, with TRBD1 identical over 7 bases. V lost 6 bases and J lost 0; bases outside the gene matches: 7. The germline V gene encodes CDR1 SEHNR and CDR2 FQNEAQ (reference sequence). The CDR3 is made up of 15 amino acids. CDR3 residues: CASRYLTGMNTEAFF. DNA of the CDR3: TGTGCCAGCAGATATTTGACAGGGATGAACACTGAAGCTTTCTTT.